One T cell receptor beta chain is described in this entry. Its antigen remains unknown. The data belong to a study of cytomegalovirus exposure and HLA in healthy donors. Findings and caveats of the study: In a later analysis, parvovirus B19, influenza, CMV and Epstein-Barr virus appeared linked to several top co-occurrence clusters.

Germline V gives CDR1 MNHEY, CDR2 SVGAGI. With 8 bases removed from V and 3 bases from J, the gap between germline ends came to 13 bases. CDR3 length: 13 amino acids. The PCR made use of 60 Vbeta and 13 Jbeta primers. Assay: immunoSEQ multiplex PCR; the TCRdb copy retains only in-frame clones and omits some. The table lists roughly 100,000 clones, 76% of them singletons. This clonotype was sampled from a young woman in good health and CMV-seropositive. Sequencing was carried out using PBMCs. The chain combines TRBV6-5 with TRBJ2-5; the D gene is possibly TRBD1 (6 bases). The CDR3 sequence is CASARRDKETQYF. The DNA for the CDR3 is TGTGCCAGCGCTCGCAGGGACAAAGAGACCCAGTACTTC.